This entry features one TCR beta chain sequence. Its antigen is currently not known. No per-base quality is available; no much larger clone lies one base away. The CDR3 regions of human TCRbeta chains were subjected to immunosequencing. The original methods were these. TCRs in the repertoires were matched against a reference library of SARS-CoV-2-specific TCRs that had been generated with the MIRA antigen-specificity platform. Breadth was defined as the fraction of unique TCRs that were SARS-CoV-2-associated. Depth was defined as the fraction of total T cells that were SARS-CoV-2-associated. Each spike-specific TCR was assigned to its reactive spike region and to a CD4 or CD8 class using the MIRA data. Log10-transformed breadth and depth values were compared by one-way ANOVA with Sidak's multiple comparisons tests. TCRdb limited this immuneACCESS table to in-frame rearrangements with V and J called. A share of clones is missing; checked studies link under half to unresolved V genes, and the rest is unexplained. The DNA gave D and trimming, while V, J and clone size come from that table. In all, the sample holds about 180,000 clones, and about nine tenths of those were seen once. Of the sample, more than 1.3% is held by the ten largest clones.

This sample was taken from a study of T cell responses to AZD1222 COVID-19 vaccine (dated by TCRdb to 2020 to 2022). In terms of the full investigation: AZD1222 recipients with second doses at about 4 weeks or about 12 weeks were pooled, because spike-specific TCR depth and breadth did not differ between schedules. A total of 230 to 250 trial participants underwent TCR sequencing, of whom 200 to 220 had received two doses of AZD1222 and about 26 had received two doses of the MenACWY control vaccine. Trial participants were enrolled into age subgroups of 18-55, 56-69 and 70-plus years, which contained roughly 150, 30 and 60 TCR-sequenced participants, respectively.

General conclusions and limits of the study: In the small 56-69-year group, the increase in depth fell short of significance, most likely because of low power. Because no day 14 peak-response samples were available, repertoires were characterized only after the peak T cell response. Vaccine-associated CD4 TCRs spanned the whole spike protein, with dominant responses in regions 160-218 and 743-854. Nearly half of unique spike-specific TCRs reportedly recognized epitopes outside regions mutated in the B.1.351 and B.1.1.7 variants. Only five to seven AZD1222 recipients were SARS-CoV-2 seropositive at baseline, limiting conclusions about previously exposed vaccinees. Participants were mostly white British and included more females than males, and it was suggested by the authors that clonal diversity may have been underestimated. After two AZD1222 doses, spike-specific TCR breadth and depth were significantly higher than at day 0 and than in MenACWY recipients.

This specimen's time point label, per the study, means: baseline before first vaccination. Vaccinee samples came from UK trials COV001 and COV002, including a single-blind randomized controlled phase 2/3 trial of AZD1222 (ChAdOx1 nCoV-19) in healthy adults. For TCRbeta chain sequencing, PBMC samples were collected from trial participants at day 0 and at day 28 after the second dose. Measured from the cysteine to the phenylalanine, the CDR3 is 15 residues long. Only the CDR3 DNA is retained, 45 bases long and in frame from the first base. Trimmed from V: 4 bases; trimmed from J: 1 base; junction bases lacking a gene match: 5. Sequences SGHKS (CDR1) and YYEKEE (CDR2) are obtained from the germline V gene (reference sequence).

This sequence uses TRBV5-5 and TRBJ2-7; 10 junctional bases match TRBD1. This TCR derives from an adult in good health. The sequencing here drew on peripheral blood, taken on day 0 of AZD1222 vaccination. The CDR3 here reads CASSTGQGGSYEQYF. The nucleotide sequence reads TGTGCCAGCAGCACCGGACAGGGGGGGTCCTACGAGCAGTACTTC.